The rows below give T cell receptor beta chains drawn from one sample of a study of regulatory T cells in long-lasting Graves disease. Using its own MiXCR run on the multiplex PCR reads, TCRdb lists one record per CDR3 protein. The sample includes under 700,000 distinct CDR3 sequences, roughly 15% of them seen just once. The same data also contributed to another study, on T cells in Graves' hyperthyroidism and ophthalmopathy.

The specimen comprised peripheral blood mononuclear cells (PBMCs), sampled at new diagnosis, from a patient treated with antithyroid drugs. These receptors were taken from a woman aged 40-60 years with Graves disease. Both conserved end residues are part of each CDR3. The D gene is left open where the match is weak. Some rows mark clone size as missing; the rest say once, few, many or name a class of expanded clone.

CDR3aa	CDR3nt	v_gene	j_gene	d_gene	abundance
CASSPRDRGFSTNEKLFF	TGTGCCAGTAGCCCCCGGGACAGGGGATTTTCAACTAATGAAAAACTGTTTTTT	TRBV19	TRBJ1-4	TRBD1	few
CASSQKGGAPGELFF	TGTGCCAGCAGCCAGAAAGGGGGGGCCCCCGGGGAGCTGTTTTTT	TRBV6-2/TRBV6-3	TRBJ2-2	.	.
CAISDGQGSPLHF	TGTGCCATCAGTGACGGACAGGGTTCACCCCTCCACTTT	TRBV10-3	TRBJ1-6	TRBD1	many
CASSLGQGVGETQYF	TGTGCCAGCAGCCTGGGACAGGGGGTTGGAGAGACCCAGTACTTC	TRBV6-2/TRBV6-3	TRBJ2-5	TRBD1	few
CASSLARLGTGELFF	TGTGCCAGCAGCCTAGCACGTTTGGGTACCGGGGAGCTGTTTTTT	TRBV28	TRBJ2-2	.	many
CASSLVRDEAFF	TGTGCCAGCAGCTTAGTCCGCGATGAAGCTTTCTTT	TRBV7-9	TRBJ1-1	.	few
CASSATGNSPLHF	TGTGCCAGCAGCGCAACAGGGAACTCACCCCTCCACTTT	TRBV13	TRBJ1-6	.	.
CASSPGQGLDEQYF	TGCGCCAGCAGCCCGGGACAGGGGTTGGACGAGCAGTACTTC	TRBV5-1	TRBJ2-7	TRBD1	many
CSARDKRTGNQPQHF	TGCAGTGCTAGAGATAAAAGGACGGGCAATCAGCCCCAGCATTTT	TRBV20-1	TRBJ1-5	.	.
CASSSTLPNRYNEQFF	TGTGCCAGCTCCTCGACTCTCCCCAACAGATACAATGAGCAGTTCTTC	TRBV27	TRBJ2-1	.	few
CASSLAGATEAFF	TGTGCCAGCAGCTTGGCAGGGGCCACTGAAGCTTTCTTT	TRBV5-1	TRBJ1-1	.	many
CASSYPGADGYTF	TGTGCCAGCAGTTACCCAGGAGCGGATGGCTACACCTTC	TRBV6-5	TRBJ1-2	.	.
CASSERWASNQPQHF	TGTGCCAGCAGTGAAAGGTGGGCGAGCAATCAGCCCCAGCATTTT	TRBV2	TRBJ1-5	.	many
CASSIGTGGGEQYF	TGTGCCAGCAGCATCGGGACAGGGGGGGGCGAGCAGTACTTC	TRBV9	TRBJ2-7	TRBD1	.
CSVDGGGPNSPLHF	TGCAGCGTTGATGGGGGGGGGCCTAATTCACCCCTCCACTTT	TRBV29-1	TRBJ1-6	.	.
CATSTPGQGASNQPQHF	TGTGCCACCAGCACTCCGGGACAGGGGGCTAGCAATCAGCCCCAGCATTTT	TRBV15	TRBJ1-5	TRBD1	many
CASSPSTRGASGNTIYF	TGTGCCAGCAGTCCTTCAACCAGGGGCGCCTCTGGAAACACCATATATTTT	TRBV6-2/TRBV6-3	TRBJ1-3	.	.
CASSRATDKLEKLFF	TGTGCCAGCAGCCGAGCGACAGACAAGCTTGAAAAACTGTTTTTT	TRBV14	TRBJ1-4	.	.
CASSLQGSAGYGYTF	TGTGCCAGCAGTTTGCAGGGTTCGGCTGGCTATGGCTACACCTTC	TRBV12-3/TRBV12-4	TRBJ1-2	.	many
CASSPVSSYNEQFF	TGTGCCAGCTCACCCGTAAGCTCCTACAATGAGCAGTTCTTC	TRBV18	TRBJ2-1	.	many
CASSLRRGAYNEQFF	TGCGCCAGCAGCTTGAGGCGGGGGGCTTACAATGAGCAGTTCTTC	TRBV5-1	TRBJ2-1	TRBD2	.
CSARKDLGEQFF	TGCAGTGCTAGGAAAGATTTGGGGGAGCAGTTCTTC	TRBV20-1	TRBJ2-1	.	.
CASSTQGTTNEKLFF	TGTGCCAGCAGCACACAGGGTACGACTAATGAAAAACTGTTTTTT	TRBV7-9	TRBJ1-4	.	many
CSASLTGTAYGYTF	TGCAGTGCCTCTTTGACAGGAACGGCCTATGGCTACACCTTC	TRBV20-1	TRBJ1-2	.	many
CATSRDRTGELFF	TGTGCCACCAGCAGAGATCGAACCGGGGAGCTGTTTTTT	TRBV15	TRBJ2-2	.	.
CASSESGYGYTF	TGTGCCAGCAGTGAATCCGGCTATGGCTACACCTTC	TRBV12-3/TRBV12-4	TRBJ1-2	.	many
CASRNDRGNNEQFF	TGTGCCAGCAGAAATGACAGGGGCAACAATGAGCAGTTCTTC	TRBV2	TRBJ2-1	TRBD1	many
CASRASLAPNGEQFF	TGTGCCAGCAGAGCTAGTTTAGCACCAAATGGTGAGCAGTTCTTC	TRBV2	TRBJ2-1	.	many
CASTSGQGFTGELFF	TGCGCCAGCACCTCTGGACAGGGCTTCACCGGGGAGCTGTTTTTT	TRBV5-1	TRBJ2-2	TRBD1	.
CASSSTGGLNTQYF	TGTGCCAGCAGCTCTACGGGGGGGTTGAATACGCAGTATTTT	TRBV12-3/TRBV12-4	TRBJ2-3	TRBD2	.
CATSRDRGTGGEQYF	TGTGCCACCAGCAGAGATCGGGGGACGGGGGGCGAGCAGTACTTC	TRBV15	TRBJ2-7	TRBD2	few
CASSLVGFADTQYF	TGTGCCAGCAGCTTAGTTGGGTTCGCGGATACGCAGTATTTT	TRBV5-1	TRBJ2-3	.	many
CASSPHMNTEAFF	TGTGCCAGCAGCCCGCATATGAACACTGAAGCTTTCTTT	TRBV14	TRBJ1-1	.	few
CASRRKPGNTEAFF	TGTGCCAGCAGGAGAAAACCCGGGAACACTGAAGCTTTCTTT	TRBV6-1	TRBJ1-1	.	few
CASRTNRDTENTEAFF	TGTGCCAGCAGAACAAACCGGGACACGGAGAACACTGAAGCTTTCTTT	TRBV6-1	TRBJ1-1	.	.
CATRWGQVRTDTQYF	TGTGCCACCAGATGGGGACAGGTTCGGACAGATACGCAGTATTTT	TRBV28	TRBJ2-3	TRBD1	many
CASSLQRPQETQYF	TGCGCCAGCAGCCTACAAAGGCCGCAAGAGACCCAGTACTTC	TRBV5-1	TRBJ2-5	.	.
CASSLVTSSLKNEQFF	TGTGCCAGCAGCTTAGTGACTAGCTCGTTAAAGAATGAGCAGTTCTTC	TRBV7-3	TRBJ2-1	TRBD2	many
CASSFRFGDTEAFF	TGTGCCAGCAGTTTTCGATTTGGGGACACTGAAGCTTTCTTT	TRBV27	TRBJ1-1	.	many
CASSPWGGGDQETQYF	TGTGCCAGCAGCCCCTGGGGCGGGGGAGACCAAGAGACCCAGTACTTC	TRBV7-9	TRBJ2-5	TRBD2	many
CATSDFKRGSLYNEQFF	TGTGCCACCAGTGATTTCAAGCGGGGTAGCTTGTACAATGAGCAGTTCTTC	TRBV24-1	TRBJ2-1	TRBD2	many
CASLGTLNTEAFF	TGTGCCAGCCTCGGGACCTTGAACACTGAAGCTTTCTTT	TRBV28	TRBJ1-1	.	few
CASSLTRGTDTQYF	TGTGCCAGCAGTTTAACTAGAGGTACAGATACGCAGTATTTT	TRBV27	TRBJ2-3	.	many
CASSHGQGYEQYF	TGTGCCAGCAGCCACGGACAGGGCTACGAGCAGTACTTC	TRBV3-1	TRBJ2-7	TRBD1	many
CASSLRPGTAISYNEQFF	TGTGCCAGCAGTCTACGCCCCGGGACAGCCATCTCCTACAATGAGCAGTTCTTC	TRBV6-4	TRBJ2-1	TRBD1	.
CASSPTGTGMNTEAFF	TGTGCCAGCAGCCCGACCGGGACAGGGATGAACACTGAAGCTTTCTTT	TRBV3-1	TRBJ1-1	TRBD1	many
CASSLARDPPNEQFF	TGTGCCAGCAGCTTAGCGCGGGACCCGCCTAATGAGCAGTTCTTC	TRBV7-2	TRBJ2-1	.	many
CASSVSSGNTIYF	TGTGCCAGTAGTGTCAGCTCTGGAAACACCATATATTTT	TRBV19	TRBJ1-3	.	.
CASSQELAGGPSTDTQYF	TGTGCCAGCAGCCAAGAGCTAGCGGGGGGGCCATCGACAGATACGCAGTATTTT	TRBV3-1	TRBJ2-3	TRBD2	many
CASSYSRRSTDTQYF	TGTGCCAGCAGTTACTCGAGGAGGTCCACAGATACGCAGTATTTT	TRBV6-2/TRBV6-3	TRBJ2-3	.	.
CASSPGTTIYEQYF	TGCGCCAGCAGCCCCGGGACGACGATCTACGAGCAGTACTTC	TRBV5-1	TRBJ2-7	.	.
CASSYDISAGGGQPQHF	TGTGCCAGCAGTTACGACATCTCTGCAGGGGGTGGTCAGCCCCAGCATTTT	TRBV12-3/TRBV12-4	TRBJ1-5	TRBD1	.
CASSLLGSGYTF	TGTGCCAGCAGTTTATTAGGGAGCGGCTACACCTTC	TRBV28	TRBJ1-2	.	few
CASRLGTGVNQPQHF	TGTGCCAGCAGACTTGGGACAGGGGTCAATCAGCCCCAGCATTTT	TRBV12-3/TRBV12-4	TRBJ1-5	TRBD1	many
CASSPRTLSNQPQHF	TGTGCCAGCAGTCCCCGGACACTTAGCAATCAGCCCCAGCATTTT	TRBV2	TRBJ1-5	.	few